This T cell receptor (beta chain) was captured by sequencing in a study of blood T cell repertoires in COVID-19. Study-wide context: The United States, Italy and Spain were the sources of the acute and convalescent COVID-19 samples. Sources were T cells, B-cell-depleted T cells, or PBMCs; the material itself was cDNA or gDNA.

Some clones are missing from TCRdb's copy, which holds only in-frame ones; the method was immunoSEQ multiplex PCR. The repertoire includes a few hundred thousand clones, around 85% of them detected once, and about 3.6% sits in the top ten. Looked up from germline, CDR1 is SGDLS and CDR2 is YYNGEE. V was shortened by 4 bases and J by 0 bases, with 17 bases between the two germline ends. This CDR3 has 17 residues. The chain carries TRBV9 and TRBJ2-1; no definite D call. Sequencing input: peripheral blood. The receptor was isolated from a woman in her late teens or twenties with acute or convalescent COVID-19. The CDR3 nucleotides are TGTGCCAGCAGCCCATCTAGTGCCTCGAGCTCCTACAATGAGCAGTTCTTC. Translation: CASSPSSASSSYNEQFF.